The rows below give T cell receptor beta chains drawn from one sample of a study of cytomegalovirus exposure and HLA in healthy donors. Using immunoSEQ multiplex PCR, the repertoire was profiled, and TCRdb retains in-frame clones only, with some absent. The sample records over 150,000 clones, approximately 75% being singletons. Input material: PBMCs. These receptor sequences come from a man aged 45-65 years in good health and CMV-seropositive. Each CDR3 is given with its conserved first and last residue. The D gene is left open where the match is weak. The size field is filled for only some rows; it gives once, few, many or a size class.

v_gene: TRBV9
d_gene: TRBD2
j_gene: TRBJ2-3
abundance: NA
CDR3aa: CASSVEAGGLSDTQYF
CDR3nt: TGTGCCAGCAGCGTAGAAGCGGGGGGACTTTCGGATACGCAGTATTTT

v_gene: TRBV7-8
d_gene: NA
j_gene: TRBJ1-4
abundance: NA
CDR3aa: CASTTGRNEKLFF
CDR3nt: TGTGCCAGCACGACAGGACGTAATGAAAAACTGTTTTTT

v_gene: TRBV7-8
d_gene: TRBD1
j_gene: TRBJ1-3
abundance: NA
CDR3aa: CASSVQGAGNTIYF
CDR3nt: TGTGCCAGCAGCGTTCAGGGGGCTGGAAACACCATATATTTT

v_gene: TRBV7-9
d_gene: NA
j_gene: TRBJ2-5
abundance: NA
CDR3aa: CASSLMGGSQETQYF
CDR3nt: TGTGCCAGCAGCTTAATGGGGGGAAGCCAAGAGACCCAGTACTTC

v_gene: TRBV6-6
d_gene: TRBD1
j_gene: TRBJ1-2
abundance: NA
CDR3aa: CASSPSGQAYGYTF
CDR3nt: TGTGCCAGCAGCCCGAGTGGACAGGCCTATGGCTACACCTTC

v_gene: TRBV6-1
d_gene: NA
j_gene: TRBJ1-5
abundance: NA
CDR3aa: CASSPGNPAQHF
CDR3nt: TGTGCCAGCAGTCCAGGGAATCCAGCCCAGCATTTT

v_gene: TRBV5-1
d_gene: TRBD1
j_gene: TRBJ2-1
abundance: NA
CDR3aa: CASSFRTGQNNEQFF
CDR3nt: TGCGCCAGCAGCTTTCGAACGGGACAGAACAATGAGCAGTTCTTC

v_gene: TRBV28
d_gene: TRBD1
j_gene: TRBJ2-1
abundance: NA
CDR3aa: CASSFWDREVQFF
CDR3nt: TGTGCCAGCAGTTTTTGGGACAGGGAGGTGCAGTTCTTC

v_gene: TRBV7-2
d_gene: NA
j_gene: TRBJ2-7
abundance: once
CDR3aa: CASGQGVENEQYF
CDR3nt: TGTGCCAGCGGCCAGGGTGTAGAAAACGAGCAGTACTTC

v_gene: TRBV9
d_gene: TRBD1
j_gene: TRBJ1-6
abundance: few
CDR3aa: CASSAGDRSNSPLHF
CDR3nt: TGTGCCAGCAGCGCGGGGGACAGGAGTAATTCACCCCTCCACTTT

v_gene: TRBV25-1
d_gene: TRBD2
j_gene: TRBJ2-5
abundance: once
CDR3aa: CASSDPQGSGGKETQYF
CDR3nt: TGTGCCAGCAGTGACCCTCAAGGTAGCGGGGGCAAAGAGACCCAGTACTTC

v_gene: TRBV12-5
d_gene: NA
j_gene: TRBJ1-5
abundance: NA
CDR3aa: CASGSQYSNQPQHF
CDR3nt: TGTGCTAGTGGTTCACAGTATAGCAATCAGCCCCAGCATTTT

v_gene: TRBV19
d_gene: NA
j_gene: TRBJ2-5
abundance: NA
CDR3aa: CASSLTSRTVQETQYF
CDR3nt: TGTGCCAGTAGTCTAACTAGTCGGACGGTCCAAGAGACCCAGTACTTC

v_gene: TRBV29-1
d_gene: NA
j_gene: TRBJ2-7
abundance: NA
CDR3aa: CSVVGVPSYEQYF
CDR3nt: TGCAGCGTTGTAGGGGTACCGTCCTACGAGCAGTACTTC